This T cell receptor beta chain derives from a study of CDR3 diversity in severe acne. TCRdb ran MiXCR on the PCR reads and lists one entry per CDR3 protein. The repertoire holds some 84,000 distinct CDR3 sequences, with roughly 52% as singletons. Trimming shortened V by 11 bases and J by 4 bases, and 17 bases separated the two germline ends. The CDR3 runs 13 residues. Per germline, CDR1 MNHNY and CDR2 SVGAGI (reference sequence). The source material was blood. V is TRBV6-6 and J is TRBJ1-2; D unresolved. The source of this sequence is a male donor in good health, serving as a control. CDR3 amino acids: CAGRRVTSYGYTF. The CDR3 DNA reads TGTGCCGGCCGCCGCGTGACGTCCTATGGCTACACCTTC.